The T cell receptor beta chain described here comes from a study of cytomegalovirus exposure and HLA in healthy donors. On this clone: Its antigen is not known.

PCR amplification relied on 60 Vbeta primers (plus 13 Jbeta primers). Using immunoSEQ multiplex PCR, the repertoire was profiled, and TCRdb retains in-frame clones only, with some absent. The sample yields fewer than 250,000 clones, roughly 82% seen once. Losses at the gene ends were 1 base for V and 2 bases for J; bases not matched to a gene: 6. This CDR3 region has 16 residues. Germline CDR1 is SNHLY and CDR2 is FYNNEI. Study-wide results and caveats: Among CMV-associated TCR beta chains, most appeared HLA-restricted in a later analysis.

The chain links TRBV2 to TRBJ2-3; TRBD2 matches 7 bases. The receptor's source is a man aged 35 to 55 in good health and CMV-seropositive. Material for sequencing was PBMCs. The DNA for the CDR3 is TGTGCCAGCAGTGAAGGCCCTAGCGGCAACACAGATACGCAGTATTTT. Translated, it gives CASSEGPSGNTDTQYF.